Sequencing of this T cell receptor beta chain was carried out in a study of technical replicates of blood from a handful of donors. Method: immunoSEQ multiplex PCR; TCRdb's copy keeps in-frame clones and lacks some. The sample has tens of thousands of clones; 80% to 95% are singletons. This CDR3 is 15 amino acids long. After removal of 5 bases from V and 4 bases from J, the junction contained 7 bases not matched to a gene. Germline V CDR1 and CDR2: MNHEY, SVGAGI. The chain combines TRBV6-5 with TRBJ1-3, with 8 nucleotides matching TRBD1. The receptor was derived from a human donor in good health. Some clones in this sample may be carry-over from other donors' samples. Material for sequencing was PBMCs. The CDR3 loop reads CASSPGQGKGNTIYF. Written as DNA, the CDR3 is TGTGCCAGCAGTCCTGGACAGGGAAAGGGAAACACCATATATTTT.